These 18 T cell receptor beta chains share one sample of origin, sequenced in a study of CD8 T cells in Susac syndrome. With random hexamers, reverse transcription was performed on about 0.45 to 1 ug of RNA. TCRdb re-derived calls from the immunoSEQ multiplex PCR reads in MiXCR, one entry per CDR3 protein. The table includes around 220,000 distinct CDR3 sequences, 92% detected once. Material: CD8+ T cells from PBMCs. The receptors shown here come from a human donor with multiple sclerosis.

The chain is built from TRBV5-4 and TRBJ2-5; D could derive from TRBD1 or TRBD2 (5 bases each). The germline gives CDR1 SGHNT, CDR2 YYREEE (reference sequence). With 5 bases removed from V and 2 bases from J, the gap between germline ends came to 19 bases. The CDR3 spans 16 residues. CDR3 coding DNA: TGTGCCAGCAGGTTTGGGGGTCGAGGGGAACAAGAGACCCAGTACTTC. It specifies CASRFGGRGEQETQYF.

V usage is TRBV30 and J usage is TRBJ1-5, with unresolved D. CDR1 and CDR2 (germline): GTSNPN, SVGIG (reference sequence). The CDR3 is 14 amino acids. V was cut by 2 bases and J by 3 bases, with 11 bases left in between. CDR3 region: CAWSRGQLNQPQHF. CDR3 DNA: TGTGCCTGGAGTCGCGGGCAGCTCAATCAGCCCCAGCATTTT.

CDR3 in amino acids: CASSLHGSAGQGFSNYGYTF. DNA of the CDR3: TGTGCCAGCAGCTTACATGGTTCCGCGGGACAGGGATTTTCTAACTATGGCTACACCTTC. V usage is TRBV11-1 and J usage is TRBJ1-2; 9 bases match TRBD1. Germline V gene sequence: CDR1 SGHAT, CDR2 FQDESV (reference sequence). Germline trimming cut 2 bases from V and 0 bases from J; bases unmatched to any gene: 16. CDR3 length equals 20 residues.

This chain links TRBV7-9 with TRBJ2-6; D gene ambiguous. The CDR3 has 17 residues. The V gene's germline CDR1 is SEHNR and CDR2 FQNEAQ (reference sequence). With 3 bases removed from V and 0 bases from J, the gap between germline ends came to 12 bases. CDR3 nucleotide sequence: TGTGCCAGCAGCTTCAGGACCGGTGGCTCTGGGGCCAACGTCCTGACTTTC. This gives the protein CASSFRTGGSGANVLTF.

The rearrangement links TRBV12-3 or TRBV12-4 to TRBJ2-5; D is unresolved. The length of the CDR3 is 13 residues. Trimming cost V 0 bases and J 5 bases, with 7 bases left between them. The CDR3: CASSLAVVETQYF. The DNA for the CDR3 is TGTGCCAGCAGTTTAGCGGTCGTGGAGACCCAGTACTTC.

CDR3 coding DNA: TGTGCCAGCAGAGCTCAAGGGGGCGGCGCTGAAGCTTTCTTT. Its translation: CASRAQGGGAEAFF. This sequence joins TRBV5-4 and TRBJ1-1; 7 nucleotides agree with TRBD1. This CDR3 contains 14 residues. Germline assignment: CDR1 SGHNT and CDR2 YYREEE (reference sequence). V gave up 5 bases and J gave up 6 bases; unmatched junction bases: 10.

This chain connects TRBV3-1 to TRBJ2-1; D unresolved. Trimming took 4 bases from V and 0 from J, leaving 13 bases between them. Germline V gene sequence: CDR1 LGHDT, CDR2 YNNKEL (reference sequence). The CDR3 consists of 16 residues. In nucleotides, the CDR3 is TGTGCCAGCAGCCCCTACGGGCGGAGCTCCTACAATGAGCAGTTCTTC. As protein: CASSPYGRSSYNEQFF.

The gene calls are TRBV6-1 and TRBJ2-5; TRBD2 matches 11 bases. The germline V gene has CDR1 MNHNS and CDR2 SASEGT. This CDR3 has 16 residues. The ends lost 2 bases at V and 5 bases at J; junction bases unmatched: 7. The CDR3 protein is CASSESLAGGRETQYF. The CDR3 bases are TGTGCCAGCAGTGAAAGCTTAGCGGGGGGGCGGGAGACCCAGTACTTC.

This chain connects TRBV11-3 to TRBJ1-1; D unresolved. The ends were cut back, 8 bases at V and 5 bases at J, with 12 bases in the middle. The CDR3 is 12 residues long. Germline loops: CDR1 SGHNT, CDR2 YENEEA. CDR3 DNA sequence: TGTGCCAGCTCCTCCGCGGGAACTGAAGCTTTCTTT. Its protein product is CASSSAGTEAFF.

V usage is TRBV27 and J usage is TRBJ2-3; D is ambiguous. The V end lost 0 bases, the J end lost 4 bases, and 5 bases lay between the germline ends. The CDR3 extends over 13 amino acids. Germline CDR1 and CDR2: MNHEY and SMNVEV (reference sequence). CDR3 bases: TGTGCCAGCAGTTTATCGGTCCCAGATACGCAGTATTTT. Its protein product is CASSLSVPDTQYF.

This clonotype has only a few counts. V and J are TRBV30 and TRBJ2-7, with D hard to call. Trimming pared 7 bases from V and 1 base from J, leaving 14 bases between. The CDR3 totals 13 residues. Germline loops: CDR1 GTSNPN, CDR2 SVGIG (reference sequence). As DNA, the CDR3 is TGTGCCTCAGAAGAGACGTTTTCCTACGAGCAGTACTTC. Residues: CASEETFSYEQYF. Supplemented by reference TRBV30 and TRBJ2-7, the full variable domain reads SQTIHQWPATLVQPVGSPLSLECTVEGTSNPNLYWYRQAAGRGLQLLFYSVGIGQISSEVPQNLSASRPQDRQFILSSKKLLLSDSGFYLCASEETFSYEQYFGPGTRLTVT.

The J gene is TRBJ2-1, the V gene TRBV19; D may correspond to TRBD1 or TRBD2 (6 bases each). This CDR3 spans 13 amino acids. CDR1 and CDR2 (germline): LNHDA, SQIVND (reference sequence). V was cut by 10 bases and J by 6 bases, with 16 bases left in between. In DNA form, the CDR3 reads TGTGCCACCTGGGGGGCCGAGAGCAATGAGCAGTTCTTC. Translated: CATWGAESNEQFF. Variable domain in full (rest from reference TRBV19 and TRBJ2-1): DGGITQSPKYLFRKEGQNVTLSCEQNLNHDAMYWYRQDPGQGLRLIYYSQIVNDFQKGDIAEGYSVSREKKESFPLTVTSAQKNPTAFYLCATWGAESNEQFFGPGTRLTVL.

The V gene is TRBV6-5, the J gene TRBJ1-1, with D possibly TRBD1 on 6 matching bases. CDR1 MNHEY and CDR2 SVGAGI come from the germline V gene. The V and J ends lost 6 bases and 0 bases respectively, with 11 bases between them. This CDR3 contains 14 residues. CDR3 in amino acids: CASSPYRVNTEAFF. CDR3 DNA: TGTGCCAGCAGCCCTTACAGGGTGAACACTGAAGCTTTCTTT.

This clonotype is a singleton in its sample. DNA for the CDR3: TGTGCCAGCAGCCAGAATAGTCGACACACAGATACGCAGTATTTT. As protein: CASSQNSRHTDTQYF. The V gene is TRBV7-8, the J gene TRBJ2-3; D is ambiguous. V was clipped by 5 bases and J by 2 bases, with 14 bases between them. Germline V gene data show CDR1 as SGHVS and CDR2 as FQNEAQ. CDR3 length equals 15 residues.

The CDR3 reads CSARDVRDNQPQHF. The CDR3 DNA is TGCAGTGCTAGAGATGTCAGGGATAATCAGCCCCAGCATTTT. This rearrangement joins TRBV20-1 to TRBJ1-5; D perhaps matches TRBD1 (5 bases). V lost 0 bases to trimming and J lost 4 bases, with 10 bases between them. Per germline, CDR1 DFQATT and CDR2 SNEGSKA (reference sequence). The CDR3 contains 14 residues.

This chain links TRBV4-1 with TRBJ1-2; 10 nucleotides align to TRBD1. Looked up from germline, CDR1 is MGHRA and CDR2 is YSYEKL. Losses at the gene ends were 0 bases for V and 7 bases for J; bases not matched to a gene: 11. The CDR3 has 17 amino acids. The DNA for the CDR3 is TGCGCCAGCAGCCAAGACCCACTGGGACAGGGGTTTTTTGGCTACACCTTC. It codes for CASSQDPLGQGFFGYTF.

The chain joins TRBV12-3 or TRBV12-4 to TRBJ1-3; D is unclear. With 7 bases removed from V and 4 bases from J, the gap between germline ends came to 23 bases. This CDR3 is 17 amino acids long. Here the CDR3 reads CASTAPPRMGQGNTIYF. Written as DNA, the CDR3 is TGTGCCAGCACCGCCCCTCCGCGGATGGGTCAAGGAAACACCATATATTTT.

The chain is built from TRBV7-9 and TRBJ2-3; TRBD2 matches at 10 bases. CDR1 and CDR2 from the germline V gene are SEHNR and FQNEAQ (reference sequence). With 5 bases clipped from V and 2 bases from J, the junction kept 7 bases outside the gene matches. This CDR3 spans 16 amino acids. In nucleotides, the CDR3 is TGTGCCAGCAGCCCATACGGGACTAGCGACACAGATACGCAGTATTTT. It encodes CASSPYGTSDTDTQYF.